This entry lists 14 T cell receptor beta chains sequenced from one sample in a study of metastatic and nonmetastatic thyroid tumors. From the PCR reads, TCRdb re-called clones with MiXCR. The sample carries about 20,000 clones, around 29% recorded once. All patients were untreated before thyroid surgery. The sequenced sample consisted of blood. Receptors originate from a female donor with papillary thyroid cancer or a benign thyroid nodule (not recorded which). Some clones in this sample may be carry-over from other donors' samples.

This clone was observed a single time. This chain connects TRBV13 to TRBJ2-3; TRBD2 matches 8 bases. The CDR3 is made up of 18 amino acids. The V gene's germline CDR1 is PRHDT and CDR2 FYEKMQ (reference sequence). Losses at the gene ends were 10 bases for V and 6 bases for J; bases not matched to a gene: 24. The CDR3 spells CANIQGGLVGGPSDTQYF. CDR3 nucleotides: TGTGCCAACATCCAAGGGGGACTAGTGGGAGGGCCGTCCGATACGCAGTATTTT.

The DNA of the CDR3 is TGTGCCAGCAGCTTAGGACGTAACTCCTACGAGCAGTACTTC. It is translated as CASSLGRNSYEQYF. The chain links TRBV11-1 to TRBJ2-7; D unresolved. Germline V CDR1 and CDR2: SGHAT, FQDESV (reference sequence). Trimming shortened V by 1 base and J by 0 bases, and 7 bases separated the two germline ends. The CDR3 runs to 14 residues.

Within the sample, this clone is medium-sized. The rearrangement joins TRBV4-3 to TRBJ1-4, with a weak D call TRBD1 (5 bases). Trimming stripped 1 base from V and 8 bases from J, with 17 bases between. This CDR3 is 16 amino acids long. Germline CDR1 and CDR2: LGHNA and YSLEER. The CDR3 region is CASSQVKSREKEKLFF. The CDR3, as DNA: TGCGCCAGCAGCCAAGTTAAATCCAGGGAAAAAGAAAAACTGTTTTTT.

The chain employs TRBV7-3 and TRBJ1-1; D uncertain. The germline CDR1 and CDR2 sequences are SGHTA and FQGTGA. The V and J ends lost 1 base and 2 bases respectively, with 11 bases between them. The CDR3 extends over 15 amino acids. The CDR3 here is CASSLIGGINTEAFF. The CDR3 DNA is TGTGCCAGCAGCTTAATCGGCGGCATAAACACTGAAGCTTTCTTT.

This clone occurred a few times. This chain connects TRBV19 to TRBJ1-2; 9 nucleotides agree with TRBD1. V was clipped by 8 bases and J by 3 bases; unmatched bases: 7. Germline lookup yields CDR1 LNHDA and CDR2 SQIVND (reference sequence). This CDR3 comprises 14 residues. CDR3 amino acids: CASYGQGLDYGYTF. DNA of the CDR3: TGTGCCAGTTATGGACAGGGGCTGGACTATGGCTACACCTTC.

This clone has only a few counts. The chain couples TRBV19 to TRBJ2-3; no definite D call. The germline V gene has CDR1 LNHDA and CDR2 SQIVND (reference sequence). The CDR3 has 16 residues. Trimming removed 4 bases from V and 0 bases from J, with 14 bases in between. The CDR3 region has the DNA TGTGCCAGTAGTACTTTCTCACTTTCTAGCACAGATACGCAGTATTTT. Its protein is CASSTFSLSSTDTQYF. The whole variable domain, remainder taken from reference TRBV19 and TRBJ2-3, is DGGITQSPKYLFRKEGQNVTLSCEQNLNHDAMYWYRQDPGQGLRLIYYSQIVNDFQKGDIAEGYSVSREKKESFPLTVTSAQKNPTAFYLCASSTFSLSSTDTQYFGPGTRLTVL.

DNA of the CDR3: TGCAGTGCTGACAAGACGAAACATCAGCCCCAGCATTTT. Protein: CSADKTKHQPQHF. The chain recombines TRBV20-1 with TRBJ1-5; D is unresolved. Germline V lookup: CDR1 DFQATT, CDR2 SNEGSKA (reference sequence). Trimming took off 5 bases at V and 5 bases at J, with 13 bases between the two ends. The CDR3 spans 13 residues.

This clone appeared many times. The rearrangement uses TRBV7-9 and TRBJ1-2; D gene ambiguous. Germline CDR1 SEHNR, CDR2 FQNEAQ (reference sequence). The CDR3 loop spans 13 amino acids. V gave up 1 base and J gave up 5 bases, with 8 bases separating them. In DNA form, the CDR3 reads TGTGCCAGCAGCTTAGGTGCTGGGTATGGCTACACCTTC. Its translation is CASSLGAGYGYTF.

This clone was detected ten times or more. Here the CDR3 reads CAISESTGNQEKLFF. CDR3 DNA sequence: TGTGCCATCAGTGAGTCTACAGGGAATCAAGAAAAACTGTTTTTT. V is TRBV10-3 and J is TRBJ1-4; TRBD1 might be the D (6 bases). Germline V gene sequence: CDR1 ENHRY, CDR2 SYGVKD. This CDR3 has 15 residues. V was clipped by 0 bases and J by 8 bases, with 13 bases between them.

This clone has a count of ten or more. The rearrangement links TRBV5-4 to TRBJ1-1, with D tentatively TRBD1 (5 bases). The germline CDR1 and CDR2 sequences are SGHNT and YYREEE (reference sequence). The CDR3 is 17 residues long. V gave up 0 bases and J gave up 2 bases, with 17 bases separating them. The CDR3 DNA reads as TGTGCCAGCAGCTTGGGGGAGACAGTTCCCCTTAACACTGAAGCTTTCTTT. This gives the protein CASSLGETVPLNTEAFF.

This chain uses TRBV5-1 with TRBJ2-7; 9 bases agree with TRBD1. This CDR3 has 14 residues. Germline CDR1 is SGHRS and CDR2 is YFSETQ. The V and J ends lost 4 bases and 6 bases, in that order; junction bases with no gene match: 8. CDR3 sequence (DNA): TGCGCCAGCAGCGCCGGGACAGGGAATCTCGAGCAGTACTTC. Translated: CASSAGTGNLEQYF. Full variable domain (rest looked up from reference TRBV5-1 and TRBJ2-7): KAGVTQTPRYLIKTRGQQVTLSCSPISGHRSVSWYQQTPGQGLQFLFEYFSETQRNKGNFPGRFSGRQFSNSRSEMNVSTLELGDSALYLCASSAGTGNLEQYFGPGTRLTVT.

This clone appeared many times. The chain combines TRBV20-1 with TRBJ1-1; the D gene is possibly TRBD1 (6 bases). The germline V and J ends were trimmed by 6 bases and 10 bases, with 15 bases remaining between them. CDR3 length equals 11 residues. The germline gives CDR1 DFQATT, CDR2 SNEGSKA (reference sequence). For the CDR3, the DNA is TGCAGTGCCCGGGGGACATTGTTAGCTTTCTTT. This gives the protein CSARGTLLAFF.

Ten or more counts support this clone. This rearrangement joins TRBV20-1 to TRBJ1-2, with TRBD1 matching 10 bases. With V trimmed by 6 bases and J by 7 bases, 8 bases remained unmatched. The germline V gene has CDR1 DFQATT and CDR2 SNEGSKA (reference sequence). CDR3 length: 13 amino acids. CDR3 in DNA: TGCAGTGCCCCCACGACAGGGGGCGGTGGCTACACCTTC. Protein sequence: CSAPTTGGGGYTF.

The table lists this clone with many counts. The chain joins TRBV6-6 to TRBJ2-5; maybe TRBD2 (5 bases). This CDR3 contains 20 residues. CDR1 is MNHNY and CDR2 is SVGAGI in the germline V gene (reference sequence). Trimming removed 0 bases at V and 1 base at J, with 24 bases between. The CDR3 loop reads CASSYSTVFDRRGFQETQYF. The CDR3 DNA follows: TGTGCCAGCAGTTACTCGACGGTGTTTGATCGTCGGGGATTCCAAGAGACCCAGTACTTC.